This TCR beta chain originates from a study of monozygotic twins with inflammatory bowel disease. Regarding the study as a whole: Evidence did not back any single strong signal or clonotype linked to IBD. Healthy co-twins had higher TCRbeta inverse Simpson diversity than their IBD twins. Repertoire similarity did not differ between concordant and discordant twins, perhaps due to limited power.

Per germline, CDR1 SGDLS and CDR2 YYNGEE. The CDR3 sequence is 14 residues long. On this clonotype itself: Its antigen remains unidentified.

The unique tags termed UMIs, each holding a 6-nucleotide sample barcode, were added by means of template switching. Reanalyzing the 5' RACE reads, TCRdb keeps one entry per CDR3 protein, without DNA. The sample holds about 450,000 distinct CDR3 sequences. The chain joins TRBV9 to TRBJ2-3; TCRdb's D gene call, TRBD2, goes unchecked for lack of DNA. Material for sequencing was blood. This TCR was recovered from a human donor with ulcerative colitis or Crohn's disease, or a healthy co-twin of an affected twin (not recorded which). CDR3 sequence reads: CASSQHSGTDTQYF.